This record concerns one TCR beta chain sequence. The data originate from a study of blood T cell repertoires in COVID-19. Germline lookup yields CDR1 SGHTA and CDR2 FQGTGA. CDR3 length: 14 amino acids. The ends were cut back, 5 bases at V and 2 bases at J, with 12 bases in the middle. Recovered status applied to Cohort 3 donors who had two consecutive negative PCRs. It also applied to those with clearance or with symptom resolution. TCRdb keeps only in-frame clones here, not all; method: immunoSEQ multiplex PCR. Found here are about 400,000 clones, approximately 89% of them singletons; the top ten hold 1.5% to 2%.

The chain has TRBV7-3 and TRBJ2-5, with D perhaps matching TRBD2 (7 bases). This TCR came from a woman in her twenties or thirties who had recovered from COVID-19. The sample comprised PBMCs or T cells enriched from blood (not recorded which). The CDR3 DNA sequence: TGTGCCAGCAGCCCGGGGGGCGCTCAAGAGACCCAGTACTTC. It encodes CASSPGGAQETQYF.